This TCR beta chain was sequenced in a study of patients and donors after allogeneic stem cell transplantation. TCRdb independently ran MiXCR on the RT-PCR reads; one entry per CDR3 protein. The table has over 200,000 distinct CDR3 sequences, around two fifths seen once. Germline V gives CDR1 MDHEN, CDR2 SYDVKM. CDR3 length equals 12 residues. Trimming removed 2 bases from V and 6 bases from J, with 4 bases in between. The rearrangement links TRBV28 to TRBJ2-2; no reliable D call. The receptor comes from a human donor who was either an allogeneic HSCT recipient or a stem cell or donor lymphocyte infusion donor (not recorded which). It is not recorded whose cells these are; they may come from a transplant donor. The sequencing input was blood, either unsorted or a sorted T cell fraction (not recorded which). This CDR3 reads CASSLRPGELFF. The CDR3 DNA reads TGTGCCAGCAGTTTAAGACCCGGGGAGCTGTTTTTT. The variable domain in full, completed from reference TRBV28 and TRBJ2-2, reads DVKVTQSSRYLVKRTGEKVFLECVQDMDHENMFWYRQDPGLGLRLIYFSYDVKMKEKGDIPEGYSVSREKKERFSLILESASTNQTSMYLCASSLRPGELFFGEGSRLTVL.